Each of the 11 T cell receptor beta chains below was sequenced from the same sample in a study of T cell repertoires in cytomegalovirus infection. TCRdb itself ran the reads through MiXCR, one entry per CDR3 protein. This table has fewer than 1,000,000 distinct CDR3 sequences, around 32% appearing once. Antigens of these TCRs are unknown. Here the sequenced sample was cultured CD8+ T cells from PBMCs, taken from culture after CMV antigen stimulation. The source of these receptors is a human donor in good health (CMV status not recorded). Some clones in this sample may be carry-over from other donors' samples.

This chain's CDR3 is CASSLPGGGQPQHF. The CDR3 region has the DNA TGTGCCAGCAGTTTACCGGGTGGGGGGCAGCCCCAGCATTTT. V is TRBV27 and J is TRBJ1-5; possible D gene TRBD1, 5 bases. Trimming pared 2 bases from V and 7 bases from J, leaving 12 bases between. CDR1 and CDR2 from the germline V gene are MNHEY and SMNVEV (reference sequence). This CDR3 region has 14 residues.

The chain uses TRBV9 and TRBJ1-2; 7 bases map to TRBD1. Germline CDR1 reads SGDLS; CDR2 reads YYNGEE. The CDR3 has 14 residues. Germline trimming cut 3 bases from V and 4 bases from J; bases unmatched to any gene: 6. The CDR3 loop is CASSGRQGFYGYTF. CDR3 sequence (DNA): TGTGCCAGCAGCGGACGACAGGGATTCTATGGCTACACCTTC.

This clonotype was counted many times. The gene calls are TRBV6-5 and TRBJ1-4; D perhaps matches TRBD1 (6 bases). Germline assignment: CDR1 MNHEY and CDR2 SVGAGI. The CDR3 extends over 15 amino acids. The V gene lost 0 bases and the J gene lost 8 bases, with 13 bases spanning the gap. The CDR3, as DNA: TGTGCCAGCAGTTACTCCGGACAGCGCGGGGAAAAACTGTTTTTT. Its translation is CASSYSGQRGEKLFF.

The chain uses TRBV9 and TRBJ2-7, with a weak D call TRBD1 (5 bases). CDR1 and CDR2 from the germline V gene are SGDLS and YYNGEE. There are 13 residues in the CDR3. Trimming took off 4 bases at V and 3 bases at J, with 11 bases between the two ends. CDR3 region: CASSPNQGYEQYF. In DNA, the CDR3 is TGTGCCAGCAGCCCCAACCAGGGCTACGAGCAGTACTTC.

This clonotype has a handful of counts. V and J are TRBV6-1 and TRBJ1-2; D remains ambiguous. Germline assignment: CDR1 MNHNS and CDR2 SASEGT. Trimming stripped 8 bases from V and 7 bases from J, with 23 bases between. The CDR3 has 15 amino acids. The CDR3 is CASLSSKEGPFGYTF. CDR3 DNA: TGTGCCAGCCTTTCCTCCAAAGAGGGCCCGTTTGGCTACACCTTC.

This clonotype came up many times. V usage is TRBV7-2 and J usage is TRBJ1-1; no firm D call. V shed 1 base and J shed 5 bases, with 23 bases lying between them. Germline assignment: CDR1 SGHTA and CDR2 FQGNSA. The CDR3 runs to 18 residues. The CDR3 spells CASSLDWSLDPGRTEAFF. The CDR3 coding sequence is TGTGCCAGCAGCTTAGATTGGTCCTTAGATCCGGGGAGGACTGAAGCTTTCTTT.

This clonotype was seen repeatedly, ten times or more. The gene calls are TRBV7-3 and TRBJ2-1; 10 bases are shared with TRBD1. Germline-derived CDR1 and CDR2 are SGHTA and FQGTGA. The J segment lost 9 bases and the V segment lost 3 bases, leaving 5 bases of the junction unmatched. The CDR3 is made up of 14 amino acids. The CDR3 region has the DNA TGTGCCAGCAGCTTCGGACAGGGGGTGCGTGAGCAGTTCTTC. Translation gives CASSFGQGVREQFF.

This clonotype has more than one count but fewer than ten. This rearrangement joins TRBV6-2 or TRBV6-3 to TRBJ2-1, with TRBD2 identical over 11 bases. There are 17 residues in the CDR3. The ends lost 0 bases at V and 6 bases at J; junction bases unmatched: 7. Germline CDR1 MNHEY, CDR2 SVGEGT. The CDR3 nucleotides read TGTGCCAGCAGTTACTCATTAGCGGGGGGGCCGAGCAATGAGCAGTTCTTC. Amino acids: CASSYSLAGGPSNEQFF.

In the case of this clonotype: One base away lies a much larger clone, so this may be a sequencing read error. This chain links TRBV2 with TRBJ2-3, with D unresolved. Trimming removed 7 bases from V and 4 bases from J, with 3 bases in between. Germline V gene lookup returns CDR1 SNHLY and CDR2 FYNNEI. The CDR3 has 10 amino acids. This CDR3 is CASNSDTQYF. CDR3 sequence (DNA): TGTGCCAGCAATTCAGATACGCAGTATTTT.

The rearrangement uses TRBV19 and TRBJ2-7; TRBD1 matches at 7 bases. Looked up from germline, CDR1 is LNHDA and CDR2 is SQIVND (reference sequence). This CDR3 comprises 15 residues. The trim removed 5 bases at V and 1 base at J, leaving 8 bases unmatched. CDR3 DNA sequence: TGTGCCAGTAGTGTCCGACAGGGAGTGTCCTACGAGCAGTACTTC. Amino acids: CASSVRQGVSYEQYF.

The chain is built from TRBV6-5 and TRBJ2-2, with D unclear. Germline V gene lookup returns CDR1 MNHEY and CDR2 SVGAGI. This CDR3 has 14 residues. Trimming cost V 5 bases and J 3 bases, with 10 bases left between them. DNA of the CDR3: TGTGCCAGCAGTCCCCATATAGACACCGGGGAGCTGTTTTTT. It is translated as CASSPHIDTGELFF.